This T cell receptor (beta chain) was documented in a study of T cells after yellow fever vaccination. Study-wide results and limits: The study re-detected most primary-vaccination clones after the booster (approximately 96% CD4, 85% to 90% CD8).

5'RACE template switching generated TCR cDNA, adding a universal primer site and UMIs. TCRdb analysed the 5' RACE reads with MiXCR anew, one entry per CDR3 protein. This sample carries around 600,000 distinct CDR3 sequences, around an eighth of them seen once, and the ten largest clones take 15%. A few counts support this clonotype. Its antigen is unidentified. The V and J ends lost 4 bases and 1 base respectively, with 8 bases between them. This CDR3 is 13 amino acids long. CDR1 SQVTM and CDR2 ANQGSEA come from the germline V gene. This sequence joins TRBV29-1 and TRBJ2-4; D unclear. This receptor was obtained from a man aged 25-45 years who received the YFV17D yellow fever vaccine. The sequences come from PBMCs, collected on the day of the yellow fever booster vaccination. The CDR3 sequence is CSVAVYAKNIQYF. The CDR3 DNA reads TGCAGCGTTGCGGTGTATGCCAAAAACATTCAGTACTTC.